This T cell receptor (beta chain) originates from a study of regulatory T cells in long-lasting Graves disease. CDR3-region Arm-PCR and iRepertoire HTBI primers produced the TCR beta libraries. TCRdb analysed the multiplex PCR reads with MiXCR anew, one entry per CDR3 protein. The sample gives roughly 700,000 distinct CDR3 sequences, around 30% of which show up once; 40% to 55% is in the top ten. Noted time point: persistent/refractory GD, antithyroid drugs over 5 years with positive TRAb. There was RNA extracted from PBMCs, and the TCR library was made from it. Patients were enrolled at an endocrinology department in Xi'an, China. Study-wide results and limits: Accuracy was perhaps lowered by the small sample size. Compared with new cases, persistent Graves' patients showed reduced TCR diversity.

This clonotype showed up just a few times. What it binds is unknown. Germline V gene sequence: CDR1 SGHRS, CDR2 YFSETQ. This CDR3 spans 13 amino acids. V dropped 3 bases and J dropped 7 bases, with 13 bases sitting between them. This TCR was sampled from a female donor with Graves disease. This sequence joins TRBV5-1 and TRBJ1-1; D gene ambiguous. The starting material was peripheral blood mononuclear cells (PBMCs), obtained when the disease was refractory, from a patient treated with antithyroid drugs. CDR3 region: CASSSIERNEAFF. The CDR3, as DNA: TGCGCCAGCAGCTCGATAGAAAGAAATGAAGCTTTCTTT.